The 18 T cell receptor beta chains below all came from one sample that was sequenced in a study of early T cells in non-severe SARS-CoV-2 infection (dated by TCRdb to the early 2020s). Receptor amplification or capture employed 5' RACE. Sequencing instrument: NextSeq 500. TCRdb reprocessing: public reads trimmed at Q25 with fastp, clones called with MiXCR, in-frame beta chains kept. Every entry covers one CDR3 protein and lists the most common genes and DNA from its rows. The sample table lists 70,000 or so distinct CDR3 sequences, 10% of them with a count of one. Less than 10% of the sample belongs to the ten largest clones. This specimen consisted of whole blood, obtained at baseline. The receptor source for this set is an adult who was a healthcare worker with PCR-confirmed SARS-CoV-2 infection or an uninfected control (not recorded which).

The V gene is TRBV7-3, the J gene TRBJ2-7, with D maybe TRBD1 (6 bases). CDR1 is SGHTA, CDR2 FQGTGA, per germline. The CDR3 is made up of 15 amino acids. V was shortened by 5 bases and J by 2 bases, with 16 bases between the two germline ends. As DNA, the CDR3 is TGTGCCAGCAGCGAGACCCTGGGGGCGGCCTACGAGCAGTACTTC. Translated: CASSETLGAAYEQYF.

This sequence joins TRBV3-1 and TRBJ2-3; TRBD2 matches 7 bases. The CDR3 loop spans 17 amino acids. J was trimmed by 0 bases and V by 0 bases; bases with no gene match: 6. In germline, CDR1 is LGHDT, CDR2 YNNKEL (reference sequence). The CDR3 here is CASSQDPWRGSTDTQYF. The CDR3 DNA is TGTGCCAGCAGCCAAGATCCGTGGCGGGGGAGCACAGATACGCAGTATTTT.

The chain carries TRBV11-2 and TRBJ2-3; D possibly corresponds to TRBD2 (6 bases). The CDR3 runs 17 residues. Germline V CDR1 and CDR2: SGHAT, FQNNGV. V lost 3 bases, J lost 0 bases, and 16 bases lay in between. The chain's CDR3 is CASSLRTTPFSTDTQYF. The CDR3 nucleotides read TGTGCCAGCAGCTTGCGGACTACCCCGTTTAGCACAGATACGCAGTATTTT.

The chain has TRBV20-1 and TRBJ2-6; D is ambiguous. The germline gives CDR1 DFQATT, CDR2 SNEGSKA (reference sequence). V lost 1 base, J lost 0 bases, and 7 bases lay in between. The CDR3 contains 15 residues. DNA for the CDR3: TGCAGTGCTAGAGGACCCTCCTCTGGGGCCAACGTCCTGACTTTC. This encodes CSARGPSSGANVLTF.

This clonotype was detected a few times. The chain recombines TRBV7-2 with TRBJ2-3; 16 bases align to TRBD2. Per the germline V gene, CDR1 is SGHTA and CDR2 is FQGNSA. J was trimmed by 2 bases and V by 5 bases; bases with no gene match: 13. The CDR3 length is 20 residues. The CDR3 loop is CASSPGTSGGAGYPTDTQYF. CDR3 DNA: TGTGCCAGCAGCCCCGGGACTAGCGGGGGGGCCGGGTATCCCACAGATACGCAGTATTTT.

The sample holds a few counts of this clonotype. The junction does not match germline at one end; this may be a read error. This chain uses TRBV2 with TRBJ2-2; D may be TRBD1 or TRBD2 (5 bases each). The CDR3 runs to 15 residues. CDR1 and CDR2 from the germline V gene are SNHLY and FYNNEI. CDR3 nucleotide sequence: TGTGCCAGCAGGGAAGAGAGGGGAAACACCGGGGAGCTGTTTTTT. This encodes CASREERGNTGELFF.

In this sample, this clonotype turned up a few times. The rearrangement uses TRBV27 and TRBJ1-1; a weak D match, TRBD1 (6 bases). Trimming left V 6 bases short and J 0 bases short, with 20 bases between. Germline CDR1 and CDR2: MNHEY and SMNVEV (reference sequence). This CDR3 spans 17 amino acids. The CDR3 DNA is TGTGCCAGCAGGATAAGGGGAACGGGGGGCATGAACACTGAAGCTTTCTTT. Protein sequence: CASRIRGTGGMNTEAFF.

The rearrangement uses TRBV20-1 and TRBJ2-7; 10 bases are a match to TRBD2. In germline, CDR1 is DFQATT, CDR2 SNEGSKA (reference sequence). The CDR3 has 13 amino acids. V lost 4 bases and J lost 3; bases outside the gene matches: 3. The CDR3 nucleotides read TGCAGTGCTACGCCTAGCGGGGGCTACGAGCAGTACTTC. This encodes CSATPSGGYEQYF.

This clonotype occurred a few times. The rearrangement links TRBV11-3 to TRBJ1-4; 9 bases match TRBD1. In germline, CDR1 is SGHNT, CDR2 YENEEA. J lost 3 bases, V lost 5 bases, and 4 bases had no gene match. The CDR3 contains 15 residues. DNA for the CDR3: TGTGCCAGCAGCGTACGGACAGGGGCTAATGAAAAACTGTTTTTT. It is translated as CASSVRTGANEKLFF.

V and J are TRBV10-2 and TRBJ1-2, with D perhaps matching TRBD1 (5 bases). The CDR3 covers 14 residues. CDR1 is WSHSY and CDR2 is SAAADI in the germline V gene. The V and J ends lost 0 bases and 8 bases respectively, with 13 bases between them. This CDR3 reads CASSESGQGHGYTF. Here the CDR3 DNA reads TGCGCCAGCAGTGAGTCGGGGCAGGGCCACGGCTACACCTTC.

This clonotype came up many times. The rearrangement uses TRBV11-2 and TRBJ2-5; D gene uncertain. V was pared by 5 bases and J by 5 bases, with 6 bases between. Germline V gene data show CDR1 as SGHAT and CDR2 as FQNNGV. The CDR3 extends over 11 amino acids. The CDR3 bases are TGTGCCAGCAGCACTCGGGAGACCCAGTACTTC. Amino acid sequence: CASSTRETQYF.

This clonotype occurred a few times. The rearrangement uses TRBV11-2 and TRBJ2-3, with 8 bases matching TRBD2. Germline-derived CDR1 and CDR2 are SGHAT and FQNNGV. This CDR3 is built from 17 residues. Trimming cost V 1 base and J 0 bases; bases outside gene matches: 6. CDR3 protein: CASSLGYSGASTDTQYF. The CDR3 DNA follows: TGTGCCAGCAGCTTAGGGTATAGCGGGGCTAGCACAGATACGCAGTATTTT.

The chain employs TRBV12-3 or TRBV12-4 and TRBJ2-7, with 9 nucleotides matching TRBD2. V was pared by 3 bases and J by 3 bases, with 3 bases of the junction left unmatched. CDR3 length equals 14 residues. The CDR3 protein is CASSLSGGRYEQYF. In nucleotides, the CDR3 is TGTGCCAGCAGTTTGAGCGGGGGGCGCTACGAGCAGTACTTC.

This clonotype occurred a few times. This rearrangement joins TRBV12-3 or TRBV12-4 to TRBJ2-7; TRBD1 is a possible D gene (6 bases). The CDR3 is 15 residues long. V lost 6 bases, J lost 4 bases, and 19 bases lay in between. CDR3 region: CASRGKTGTLYEQYF. In nucleotides, the CDR3 is TGTGCCAGCAGGGGGAAAACAGGGACCTTGTACGAGCAGTACTTC.

This clonotype has ten or more counts. The rearrangement joins TRBV7-9 to TRBJ2-7; 9 nucleotides line up with TRBD2. Germline lookup yields CDR1 SEHNR and CDR2 FQNEAQ (reference sequence). The CDR3 is 14 residues long. V dropped 5 bases and J dropped 2; count of bases not matched to a gene: 4. CDR3 coding DNA: TGTGCCAGCAGCCCTGTAGCGGGGGCCTACGAGCAGTACTTC. Translation: CASSPVAGAYEQYF.

This clonotype was seen a few times. CDR3 in amino acids: CSARVSPVRETQYF. In DNA form, the CDR3 reads TGCAGTGCTAGAGTATCCCCCGTAAGAGAGACCCAGTACTTC. This chain joins TRBV20-1 and TRBJ2-5; D unclear. CDR1 is DFQATT and CDR2 is SNEGSKA in the germline V gene (reference sequence). This CDR3 has 14 amino acids. Trimming pared 1 base from V and 4 bases from J, leaving 13 bases between.

The rearrangement links TRBV5-1 to TRBJ2-6; unclear D gene. Germline V CDR1 and CDR2: SGHRS, YFSETQ. The CDR3 has 15 residues. Trimming removed 0 bases at V and 1 base at J, with 5 bases between. The CDR3 DNA follows: TGCGCCAGCAGCTTGGTTGGTTCTGGGGCCAACGTCCTGACTTTC. Translating it yields CASSLVGSGANVLTF.

This clonotype was detected only once. The V call is TRBV5-5, the J call TRBJ2-3; D is ambiguous. CDR3 length: 13 residues. The V end was cut by 0 bases, the J end by 5 bases, with 7 bases between. The germline CDR1 and CDR2 sequences are SGHKS and YYEKEE (reference sequence). CDR3 amino acids: CASSLGFLDTQYF. Written as DNA, the CDR3 is TGTGCCAGCAGCTTGGGGTTTTTAGATACGCAGTATTTT. Looking up the rest from reference TRBV5-5 and TRBJ2-3 gives the full variable domain: DAGVTQSPTHLIKTRGQQVTLRCSPISGHKSVSWYQQVLGQGPQFIFQYYEKEERGRGNFPDRFSARQFPNYSSELNVNALLLGDSALYLCASSLGFLDTQYFGPGTRLTVL.